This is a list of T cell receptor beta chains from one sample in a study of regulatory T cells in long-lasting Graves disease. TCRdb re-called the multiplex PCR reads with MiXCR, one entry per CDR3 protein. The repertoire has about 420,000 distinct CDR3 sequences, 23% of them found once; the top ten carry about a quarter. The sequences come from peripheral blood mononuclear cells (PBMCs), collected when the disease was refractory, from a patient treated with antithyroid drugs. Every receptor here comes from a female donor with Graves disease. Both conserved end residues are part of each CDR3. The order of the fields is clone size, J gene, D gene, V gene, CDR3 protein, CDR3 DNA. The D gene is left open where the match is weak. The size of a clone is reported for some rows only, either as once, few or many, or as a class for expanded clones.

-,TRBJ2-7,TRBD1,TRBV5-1,CASSLSDRDSEQYF,TGCGCCAGCAGCTTGTCGGACAGGGATTCCGAGCAGTACTTC
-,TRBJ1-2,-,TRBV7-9,CASHGFYGYTF,TGTGCCAGCCACGGCTTCTATGGCTACACCTTC
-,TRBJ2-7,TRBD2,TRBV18,CASSPPVAGGEQYF,TGTGCCAGCTCACCACCGGTAGCGGGTGGGGAGCAGTACTTC
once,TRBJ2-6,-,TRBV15,CATSGTGTVGANVLTF,TGTGCCACCAGCGGCACAGGGACGGTTGGGGCCAACGTCCTGACTTTC
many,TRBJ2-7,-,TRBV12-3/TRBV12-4,CASRKAPIPGLSYEQYF,TGTGCCAGCAGGAAAGCCCCAATTCCGGGACTGTCCTACGAGCAGTACTTC
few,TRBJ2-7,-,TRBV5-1,CASSARGSGEQYF,TGCGCCAGCAGCGCCCGAGGGAGCGGCGAGCAGTACTTC
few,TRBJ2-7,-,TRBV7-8,CASSLLSQGTYEQYF,TGTGCCAGCAGCTTATTAAGCCAGGGAACCTACGAGCAGTACTTC
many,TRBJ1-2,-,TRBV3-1,CASSQASLNYGYTF,TGTGCCAGCAGCCAAGCCAGCCTTAACTATGGCTACACCTTC
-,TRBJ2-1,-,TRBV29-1,CSVDLGLGSYNEQFF,TGCAGCGTGGATCTAGGTCTGGGCTCCTACAATGAGCAGTTCTTC
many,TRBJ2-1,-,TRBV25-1,CASSDPTVPYNEQFF,TGTGCCAGCAGTGATCCGACAGTACCCTACAATGAGCAGTTCTTC
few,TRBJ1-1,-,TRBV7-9,CASSRSEGSEAFF,TGTGCCAGCAGCCGGAGTGAGGGGAGTGAAGCTTTCTTT
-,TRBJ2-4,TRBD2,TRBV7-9,CASNRDYENIQYF,TGTGCCAGCAATCGGGACTACGAAAACATTCAGTACTTC
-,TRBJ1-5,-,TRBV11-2,CASSVDRAGNQPQHF,TGTGCCAGCAGCGTGGACAGAGCGGGCAATCAGCCCCAGCATTTT
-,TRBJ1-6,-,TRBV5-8,CASTPLGVDSPLHF,TGTGCCAGCACCCCCCTAGGGGTGGATTCACCCCTCCACTTT
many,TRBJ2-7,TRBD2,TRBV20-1,CSAIARTSFEQYF,TGCAGTGCTATCGCGAGGACTAGCTTCGAGCAGTACTTC
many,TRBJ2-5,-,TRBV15,CATSRDQRETQYF,TGTGCCACCAGCAGAGATCAGAGGGAGACCCAGTACTTC
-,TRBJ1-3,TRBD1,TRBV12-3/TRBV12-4,CASSPTGGLPGNTIYF,TGTGCCAGCAGCCCTACAGGGGGACTACCTGGAAACACCATATATTTT
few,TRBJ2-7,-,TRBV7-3,CASSPAGQTYEQYF,TGTGCCAGCAGCCCGGCCGGACAGACCTACGAGCAGTACTTC
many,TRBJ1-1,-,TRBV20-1,CSARGKNTEAFF,TGCAGTGCTAGGGGTAAGAACACTGAAGCTTTCTTT
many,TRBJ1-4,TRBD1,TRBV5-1,CASSSSGGGEKLFF,TGCGCCAGCAGCTCATCAGGGGGCGGGGAAAAACTGTTTTTT
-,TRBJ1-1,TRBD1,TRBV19,CASREQGARNTEAFF,TGTGCCAGTAGAGAACAGGGGGCTAGGAACACTGAAGCTTTCTTT
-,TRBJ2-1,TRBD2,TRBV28,CASSLFPPTTSGRACEQFF,TGTGCCAGCAGTTTATTCCCCCCGACAACTAGCGGGAGGGCCTGTGAGCAGTTCTTC
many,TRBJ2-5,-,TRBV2,CATTVRGGVEETQYF,TGTGCCACTACGGTTCGGGGCGGGGTTGAAGAGACCCAGTACTTC
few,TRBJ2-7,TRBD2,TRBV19,CASSIGLATYEQYF,TGTGCCAGTAGTATTGGACTAGCGACCTACGAGCAGTACTTC
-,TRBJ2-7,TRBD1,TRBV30,CAWSLSGGRGRYEQYF,TGTGCCTGGAGTCTCTCAGGAGGCAGGGGGCGGTACGAGCAGTACTTC
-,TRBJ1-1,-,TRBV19,CASSLDLNTETFF,TGTGCCAGTAGTCTCGACCTGAACACTGAAACTTTCTTT
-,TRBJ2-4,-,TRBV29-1,CSVMGAVANRMAKNIQYF,TGCAGCGTTATGGGGGCTGTCGCTAATAGGATGGCCAAAAACATTCAGTACTTC
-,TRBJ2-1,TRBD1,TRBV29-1,CSVEDRDRTNNEQFF,TGCAGCGTTGAAGACCGGGACAGGACCAACAATGAGCAGTTCTTC
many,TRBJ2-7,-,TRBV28,CASSAEGAEQYF,TGTGCCAGCAGTGCGGAAGGGGCCGAGCAGTACTTC
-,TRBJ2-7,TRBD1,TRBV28,CASSPAGTGGHEQYF,TGTGCCAGCAGTCCCGCCGGGACAGGGGGCCACGAGCAGTACTTC
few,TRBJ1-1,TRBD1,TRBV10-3,CAISVARGPVTEAFF,TGTGCCATCAGTGTTGCCAGGGGGCCTGTCACTGAAGCTTTCTTT
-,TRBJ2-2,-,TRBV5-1,CASSLGDGELFF,TGCGCCAGCAGCTTGGGGGACGGGGAGCTGTTTTTT
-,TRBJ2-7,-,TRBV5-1,CARGRQQSSYEQYF,TGCGCCAGGGGGCGACAGCAGAGCTCCTACGAGCAGTACTTC
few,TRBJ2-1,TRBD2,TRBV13,CASTKWTSGGYNEQFF,TGTGCCAGCACCAAGTGGACTAGCGGGGGGTACAATGAGCAGTTCTTC
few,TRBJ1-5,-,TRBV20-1,CSASGTGGNNQPQHF,TGCAGTGCTAGTGGTACGGGGGGCAACAATCAGCCCCAGCATTTT
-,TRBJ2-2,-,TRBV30,CVWRLQEYTGELFF,TGTGTCTGGAGGCTACAGGAGTACACCGGGGAGCTGTTTTTT
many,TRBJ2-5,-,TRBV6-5,CASSYSQETQYF,TGTGCCAGCAGCTACAGCCAAGAGACCCAGTACTTC
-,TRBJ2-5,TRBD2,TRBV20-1,CSALFVSGGNQEAQYF,TGCAGTGCCCTATTTGTGAGCGGGGGGAACCAAGAGGCCCAGTACTTC
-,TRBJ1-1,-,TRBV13,CASRLPRQNTEAFF,TGTGCCAGCAGGCTTCCACGGCAGAACACTGAAGCTTTCTTT
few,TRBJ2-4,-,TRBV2,CASSDSGLESGIQYF,TGTGCCAGCAGTGATTCGGGGCTGGAGAGTGGCATTCAGTACTTC
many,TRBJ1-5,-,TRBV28,CASSYRGGSGQPQHF,TGTGCCAGCTCCTACCGGGGGGGGTCGGGTCAGCCCCAGCATTTT
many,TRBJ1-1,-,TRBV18,CASSPTDTEAFF,TGTGCCAGCTCACCGACAGACACTGAAGCTTTCTTT
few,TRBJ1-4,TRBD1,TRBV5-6,CASSLTGTGSELFF,TGTGCCAGCAGCTTGACTGGGACAGGGAGCGAACTGTTTTTT
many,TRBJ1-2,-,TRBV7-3,CASSLDGFSNYGYTF,TGTGCCAGCAGCTTAGATGGGTTCTCTAACTATGGCTACACCTTC
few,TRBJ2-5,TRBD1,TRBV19,CASADRGLQTQYF,TGTGCCAGTGCGGACAGGGGGCTTCAGACCCAGTACTTC
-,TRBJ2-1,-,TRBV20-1,CSARVAGRRYEQFF,TGCAGTGCTAGGGTTGCGGGTCGTAGGTATGAGCAGTTCTTC